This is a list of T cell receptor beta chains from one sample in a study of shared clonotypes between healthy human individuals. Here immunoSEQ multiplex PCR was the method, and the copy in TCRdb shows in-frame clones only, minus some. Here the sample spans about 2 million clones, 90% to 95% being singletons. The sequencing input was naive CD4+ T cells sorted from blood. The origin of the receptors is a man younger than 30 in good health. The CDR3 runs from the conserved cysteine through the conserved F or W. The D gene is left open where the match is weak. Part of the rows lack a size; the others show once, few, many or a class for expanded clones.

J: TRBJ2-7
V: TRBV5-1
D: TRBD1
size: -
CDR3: CASRDRGLEEQYF
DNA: TGCGCCAGCCGGGACAGGGGCCTCGAGGAGCAGTACTTC

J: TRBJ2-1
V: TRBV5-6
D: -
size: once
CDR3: CASSRLSGQPPNEQFF
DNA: TGTGCCAGCAGCCGTTTATCGGGGCAGCCCCCCAATGAGCAGTTCTTC

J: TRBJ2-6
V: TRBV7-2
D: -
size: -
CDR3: CASSARHSGANVLTF
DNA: TGTGCCAGCAGCGCCCGACATTCTGGGGCCAACGTCCTGACTTTC

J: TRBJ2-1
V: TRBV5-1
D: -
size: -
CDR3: CASSSGNSGRGDEQFF
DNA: TGCGCCAGCAGCTCGGGAAATTCGGGTAGGGGCGATGAGCAGTTCTTC

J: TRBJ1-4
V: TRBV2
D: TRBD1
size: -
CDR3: CASLQGQVNEKLFF
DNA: TGTGCCAGCCTACAGGGACAGGTTAATGAAAAACTGTTTTTT

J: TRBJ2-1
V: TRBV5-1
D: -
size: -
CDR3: CASSLLGSSYNEQFF
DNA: TGCGCCAGCAGCTTGCTGGGGAGCTCCTACAATGAGCAGTTCTTC

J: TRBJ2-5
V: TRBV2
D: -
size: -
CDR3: CASSLTGFGETQYF
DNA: TGTGCCAGCAGTCTCACAGGGTTTGGCGAGACCCAGTACTTC

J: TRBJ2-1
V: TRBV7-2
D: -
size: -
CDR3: CASSLAPVNEQFF
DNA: TGTGCCAGCAGCTTAGCGCCTGTCAATGAGCAGTTCTTC

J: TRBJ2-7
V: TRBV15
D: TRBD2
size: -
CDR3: CATSRDGRGASYEQYF
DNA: TGTGCCACCAGCAGAGACGGGCGGGGGGCCTCCTACGAGCAGTACTTC

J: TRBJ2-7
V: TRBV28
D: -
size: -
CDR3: CASRRQGLSYEQYF
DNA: TGTGCCAGCAGAAGGCAGGGCCTCTCCTACGAGCAGTACTTC

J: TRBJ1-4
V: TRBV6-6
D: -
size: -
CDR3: CASSSARNEKLFF
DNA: TGTGCCAGCAGTTCGGCAAGAAATGAAAAACTGTTTTTT

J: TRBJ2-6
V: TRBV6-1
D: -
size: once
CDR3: CASQLGGANVLTF
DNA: TGTGCCAGCCAATTGGGGGGGGCCAACGTCCTGACTTTC

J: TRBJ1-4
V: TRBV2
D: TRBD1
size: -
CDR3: CASSDRGRITTPEKLFF
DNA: TGTGCCAGCAGTGACAGGGGGCGGATTACGACCCCTGAAAAACTGTTTTTT

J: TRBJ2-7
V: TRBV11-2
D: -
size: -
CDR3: CASSQQGGEQYF
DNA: TGTGCCAGCAGCCAGCAAGGGGGAGAGCAGTACTTC

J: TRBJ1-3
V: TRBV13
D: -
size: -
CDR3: CASSLGQRSGNTIYF
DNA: TGTGCCAGCAGCTTGGGCCAACGCTCTGGAAACACCATATATTTT

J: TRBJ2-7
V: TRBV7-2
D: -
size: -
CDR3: CASSLAGAGLPYEQYF
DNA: TGTGCCAGCAGCTTAGCGGGAGCGGGCCTACCCTACGAGCAGTACTTC

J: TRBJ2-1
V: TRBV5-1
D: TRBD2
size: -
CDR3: CASSLIGGNEQFF
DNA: TGCGCCAGCAGCTTAATCGGGGGGAATGAGCAGTTCTTC

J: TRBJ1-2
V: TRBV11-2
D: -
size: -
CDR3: CASSTSYYGYTF
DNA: TGTGCCAGCAGCACAAGTTACTATGGCTACACCTTC

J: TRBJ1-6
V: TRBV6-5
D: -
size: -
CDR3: CASRGGLANSPLHF
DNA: TGTGCCAGCAGGGGGGGGCTTGCCAATTCACCCCTCCACTTT

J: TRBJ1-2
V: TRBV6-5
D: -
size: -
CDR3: CASSYSRGGVYGYTF
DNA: TGTGCCAGCAGTTACTCCCGTGGGGGGGTCTATGGCTACACCTTC

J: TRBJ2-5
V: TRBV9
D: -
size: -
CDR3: CASSKSSVEETQYF
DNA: TGTGCCAGCAGCAAAAGTTCCGTAGAAGAGACCCAGTACTTC

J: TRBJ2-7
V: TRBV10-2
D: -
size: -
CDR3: CASGKQGDEQYF
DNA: TGCGCCAGCGGGAAGCAGGGCGACGAGCAGTACTTC

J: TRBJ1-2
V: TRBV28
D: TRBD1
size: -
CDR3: CASSGTGYGYGYTF
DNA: TGTGCCAGCAGTGGGACAGGGTATGGCTATGGCTACACCTTC

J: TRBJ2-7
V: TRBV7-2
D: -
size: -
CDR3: CASSLKDSRGEQYF
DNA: TGTGCCAGCAGCTTAAAGGACAGTCGGGGCGAGCAGTACTTC

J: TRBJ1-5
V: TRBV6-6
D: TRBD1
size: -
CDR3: CASRGQGVSNQPQHF
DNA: TGTGCCAGCAGGGGTCAGGGGGTTAGCAATCAGCCCCAGCATTTT

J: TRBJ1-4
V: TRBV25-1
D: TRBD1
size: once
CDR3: CASSVPRTGNEKLFF
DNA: TGTGCCAGCAGTGTCCCGCGGACAGGGAATGAAAAACTGTTTTTT

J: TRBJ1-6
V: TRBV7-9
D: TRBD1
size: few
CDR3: CASSSQGASSPLHF
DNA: TGTGCCAGCAGTTCACAGGGGGCTAGCTCACCCCTCCACTTT

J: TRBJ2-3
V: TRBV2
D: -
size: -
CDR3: CASRLKPGPDTQYF
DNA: TGTGCCAGCAGGTTGAAGCCGGGACCAGATACGCAGTATTTT

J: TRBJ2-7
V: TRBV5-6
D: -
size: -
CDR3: CASSFLRPGTGNEQYF
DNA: TGTGCCAGCAGCTTCCTCCGGCCAGGGACGGGGAACGAGCAGTACTTC

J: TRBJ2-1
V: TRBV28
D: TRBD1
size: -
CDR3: CASSRWVSQGGWNEQFF
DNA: TGTGCCAGCAGTCGATGGGTATCACAGGGGGGTTGGAATGAGCAGTTCTTC

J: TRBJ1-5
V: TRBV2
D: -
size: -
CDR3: CASSNNQPQHF
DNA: TGTGCCAGCTCGAACAATCAGCCCCAGCATTTT

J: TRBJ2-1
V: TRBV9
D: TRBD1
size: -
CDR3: CASSQSMDREANEQFF
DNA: TGTGCCAGCAGCCAGTCGATGGACAGGGAAGCCAATGAGCAGTTCTTC

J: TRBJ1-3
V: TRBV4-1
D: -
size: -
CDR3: CASSQGTVNSGNTIYF
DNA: TGCGCCAGCAGCCAAGGGACGGTGAACTCTGGAAACACCATATATTTT

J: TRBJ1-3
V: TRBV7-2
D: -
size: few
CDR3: CASSSDTSSSGNTIYF
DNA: TGTGCCAGCAGCTCGGACACATCAAGCTCTGGAAACACCATATATTTT

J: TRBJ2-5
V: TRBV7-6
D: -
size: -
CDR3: CASSLASGLKTQYF
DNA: TGTGCCAGCAGCTTAGCGTCGGGCTTGAAGACCCAGTACTTC

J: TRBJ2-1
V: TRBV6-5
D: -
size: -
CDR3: CASSYEPNYPEQFF
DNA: TGTGCCAGCAGTTACGAGCCCAACTACCCTGAGCAGTTCTTC

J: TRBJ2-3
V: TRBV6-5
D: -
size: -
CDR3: CASTDYPMGPDTQYF
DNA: TGTGCCAGCACGGACTACCCGATGGGGCCAGATACGCAGTATTTT

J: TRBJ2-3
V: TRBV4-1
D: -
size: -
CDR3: CASSQAGARGTDTQYF
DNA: TGCGCCAGCAGCCAAGCCGGGGCCCGGGGGACAGATACGCAGTATTTT

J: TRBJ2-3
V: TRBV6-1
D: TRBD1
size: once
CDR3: CASSEIGGGDTQYF
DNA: TGTGCCAGCAGTGAGATAGGGGGCGGGGATACGCAGTATTTT

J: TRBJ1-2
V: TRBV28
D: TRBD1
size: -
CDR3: CASSSSQGAGVYTF
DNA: TGTGCCAGCAGTTCCTCCCAGGGGGCGGGCGTCTACACCTTC

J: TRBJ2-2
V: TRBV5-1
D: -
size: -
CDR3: CASSSQPNTGELFF
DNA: TGCGCCAGCAGCTCCCAGCCGAACACCGGGGAGCTGTTTTTT

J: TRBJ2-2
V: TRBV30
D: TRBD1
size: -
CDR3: CAWSVQGTDTGELFF
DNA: TGTGCCTGGAGTGTACAGGGGACGGACACCGGGGAGCTGTTTTTT

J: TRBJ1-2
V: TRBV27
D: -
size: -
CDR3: CASRGWGYGYTF
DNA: TGTGCCAGCAGGGGTTGGGGCTATGGCTACACCTTC

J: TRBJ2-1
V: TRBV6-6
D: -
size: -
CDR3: CASTLRGLSNEQFF
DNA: TGTGCCAGCACCCTCCGGGGCCTCTCCAATGAGCAGTTCTTC

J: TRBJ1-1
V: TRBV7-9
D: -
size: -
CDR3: CASSLGQANTEAFF
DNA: TGTGCCAGCAGCTTAGGACAGGCGAACACTGAAGCTTTCTTT

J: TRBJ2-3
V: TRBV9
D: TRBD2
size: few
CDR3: CASSAPQRGGTDTQYF
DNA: TGTGCCAGCAGCGCGCCGCAGCGGGGGGGCACAGATACGCAGTATTTT

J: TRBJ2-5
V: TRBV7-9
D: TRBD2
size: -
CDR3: CASSLASGKETQYF
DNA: TGTGCCAGCAGCTTAGCCAGCGGGAAAGAGACCCAGTACTTC

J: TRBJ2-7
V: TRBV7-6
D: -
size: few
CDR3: CASSLAGWATRATGEQYF
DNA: TGTGCCAGCAGCTTAGCGGGGTGGGCCACTAGGGCCACTGGTGAGCAGTACTTC

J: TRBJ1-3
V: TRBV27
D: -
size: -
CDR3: CASSTGLPGNTIYF
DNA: TGTGCCAGCAGTACCGGACTACCTGGAAACACCATATATTTT

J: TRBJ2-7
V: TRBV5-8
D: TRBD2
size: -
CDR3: CASSRTSGTSLHEQYF
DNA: TGTGCCAGCAGCCGCACCTCCGGGACTAGCCTACACGAGCAGTACTTC

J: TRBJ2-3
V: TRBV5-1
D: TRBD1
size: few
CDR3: CASSSGQGADTQYF
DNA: TGCGCCAGCAGCTCCGGACAGGGGGCAGATACGCAGTATTTT

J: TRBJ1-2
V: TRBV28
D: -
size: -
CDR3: CASRPGGEGGYTF
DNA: TGTGCCAGCAGGCCAGGAGGGGAGGGTGGCTACACCTTC

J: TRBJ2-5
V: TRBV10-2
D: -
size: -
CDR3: CASSEGSWVAQYF
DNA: TGCGCCAGCAGTGAGGGGTCCTGGGTGGCCCAGTACTTC

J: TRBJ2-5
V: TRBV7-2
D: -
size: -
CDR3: CASSLGSRETQYF
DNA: TGTGCCAGCAGCCTCGGGTCTCGGGAGACCCAGTACTTC

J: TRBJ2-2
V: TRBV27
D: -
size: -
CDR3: CASSLIGLLGTGELFF
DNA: TGTGCCAGCAGTTTAATAGGGCTCCTTGGGACCGGGGAGCTGTTTTTT

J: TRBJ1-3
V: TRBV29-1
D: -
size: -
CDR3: CSAVDPNSGNTIYF
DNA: TGCAGCGCCGTGGACCCTAACTCTGGAAACACCATATATTTT

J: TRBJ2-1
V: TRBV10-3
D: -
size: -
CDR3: CAISLDNEQFF
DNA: TGTGCCATCAGCCTAGACAATGAGCAGTTCTTC